The 10 T cell receptor beta chains below were found in one sample sequenced in a study of CD8+ T cells in alopecia areata. Sequencing used cDNA as its template, made by extracting RNA and reverse transcribing it. Measured with immunoSEQ multiplex PCR; TCRdb has only the in-frame clones, and not every one. The sample lists 200,000 to 250,000 clones; 35% to 40% were seen once. Documented treatment: oral pan-JAK inhibitor, 5-10 mg twice daily. The specimen was CD4+ T cells sorted from blood, collected between weeks 30 and 35, from a patient treated with tofacitinib. These receptors were obtained from a human donor with alopecia areata.

The V gene is TRBV7-2, the J gene TRBJ2-5; 10 bases map to TRBD2. CDR3 length: 15 residues. Germline values: CDR1 SGHTA, CDR2 FQGNSA. The V segment lost 4 bases and the J segment 1 base; nucleotides outside the gene matches: 3. The CDR3, as DNA: TGTGCCAGCAGCTCCAAGCGGGAGGGCCAAGAGACCCAGTACTTC. Translation: CASSSKREGQETQYF.

The chain links TRBV30 to TRBJ2-3, with 10 nucleotides matching TRBD1. This CDR3 contains 15 residues. V lost 0 bases and J lost 4; bases outside the gene matches: 4. CDR1 is GTSNPN and CDR2 is SVGIG in the germline V gene (reference sequence). The chain's CDR3 is CAWSVPGQGADTQYF. In DNA, the CDR3 is TGTGCCTGGAGTGTTCCTGGACAGGGGGCAGATACGCAGTATTTT.

This chain uses TRBV7-9 with TRBJ2-1; 8 bases line up with TRBD2. The CDR3 consists of 16 residues. The trim removed 6 bases at V and 7 bases at J, leaving 14 bases unmatched. Germline CDR1 SEHNR, CDR2 FQNEAQ (reference sequence). The CDR3 loop is CASSWTLASGQNEQFF. Here the CDR3 DNA reads TGTGCCAGCAGTTGGACCTTGGCTAGCGGGCAGAATGAGCAGTTCTTC.

V and J are TRBV4-2 and TRBJ2-1, with 7 nucleotides matching TRBD2. CDR1 and CDR2 (germline): LGHNA, YNFKEQ. This CDR3 region has 13 residues. J was trimmed by 10 bases and V by 3 bases; bases with no gene match: 6. This CDR3 is CASSHVTSAEQFF. Written as DNA, the CDR3 is TGTGCCAGCAGCCACGTTACTAGCGCAGAGCAGTTCTTC.

Concerning this clone: Other DNA sequences within the sample encode an identical CDR3. The CDR3 coding sequence is TGCAGCGTTGGACTAGCGGGAGACGATGAGCAGTTCTTC. Translation: CSVGLAGDDEQFF. V is TRBV29-1 and J is TRBJ2-1, with 12 bases that match TRBD2. CDR1 and CDR2 from the germline V gene are SQVTM and ANQGSEA. The junction had 3 bases not matched to a gene; V was cut back by 4 bases and J by 8 bases. The CDR3 extends over 13 amino acids.

The chain links TRBV10-3 to TRBJ2-7; 9 nucleotides match TRBD2. CDR1 and CDR2 from the germline V gene are ENHRY and SYGVKD. The J segment lost 0 bases and the V segment lost 7 bases, leaving 4 bases of the junction unmatched. The CDR3 spans 14 residues. The CDR3 region has the DNA TGTGCCATCAACCCGGGACTAGCCTCCTACGAGCAGTACTTC. This gives the protein CAINPGLASYEQYF.

This clone has a single count. The chain employs TRBV9 and TRBJ1-2; D is unclear. Deletions cut 4 bases from V and 7 bases from J, with 23 bases between. The germline V gene has CDR1 SGDLS and CDR2 YYNGEE. The CDR3 totals 16 residues. The CDR3 DNA reads as TGTGCCAGCAGCCCAAACGGAGGGCCGGGTCTGGGTGGCTACACCTTC. It is translated as CASSPNGGPGLGGYTF.

The chain joins TRBV5-1 to TRBJ2-3; 8 bases fit TRBD1. This CDR3 spans 16 amino acids. V dropped 3 bases and J dropped 7; count of bases not matched to a gene: 13. Germline lookup yields CDR1 SGHRS and CDR2 YFSETQ. In nucleotides, the CDR3 is TGCGCCAGCAGCTGGACTACAGGGGGAAAAGCTAATACGCAGTATTTT. Translation: CASSWTTGGKANTQYF. The full variable domain, rest sourced from reference TRBV5-1 and TRBJ2-3, is KAGVTQTPRYLIKTRGQQVTLSCSPISGHRSVSWYQQTPGQGLQFLFEYFSETQRNKGNFPGRFSGRQFSNSRSEMNVSTLELGDSALYLCASSWTTGGKANTQYFGPGTRLTVL.

The genes are TRBV19 and TRBJ1-1; 7 nucleotides align to TRBD1. This CDR3 spans 15 amino acids. Germline V CDR1 and CDR2: LNHDA, SQIVND (reference sequence). V was clipped by 4 bases and J by 0 bases; unmatched bases: 5. CDR3 sequence: CASSTQGQMNTEAFF. The CDR3 nucleotides read TGTGCCAGTAGTACCCAGGGACAGATGAACACTGAAGCTTTCTTT.

The V and J genes are TRBV6-1 and TRBJ1-5; D is undetermined. This CDR3 has 15 amino acids. The V gene lost 8 bases and the J gene lost 4 bases, with 18 bases spanning the gap. The germline V gene encodes CDR1 MNHNS and CDR2 SASEGT. The CDR3 region has the DNA TGTGCCAGCGTAGACCTGGGGTACGCTAATCAGCCCCAGCATTTT. Translation gives CASVDLGYANQPQHF.